These 10 T cell receptor beta chains were all obtained from the same sample, sequenced in a study of blood T cell repertoires in COVID-19. The assay was immunoSEQ multiplex PCR, and TCRdb's table has in-frame clones only and misses some. The top ten clones hold approximately 16% of a sample with approximately 20,000 clones, approximately 86% of them seen once. The specimen sequenced was peripheral blood. These receptors all come from a man aged 70-80 years with acute or convalescent COVID-19.

The chain carries TRBV27 and TRBJ1-1, with 8 bases lining up with TRBD1. This CDR3 region has 14 residues. Germline assignment: CDR1 MNHEY and CDR2 SMNVEV (reference sequence). V was pared by 2 bases and J by 11 bases, with 10 bases of the junction left unmatched. The CDR3 reads CASSLGVTGVGAFF. The CDR3 coding sequence is TGTGCCAGCAGTTTAGGGGTGACAGGGGTGGGGGCTTTCTTT.

This chain links TRBV27 with TRBJ1-1, with TRBD1 identical over 9 bases. The junction had 3 bases not matched to a gene; V was cut back by 5 bases and J by 5 bases. This CDR3 has 13 residues. Germline assignment: CDR1 MNHEY and CDR2 SMNVEV (reference sequence). Here the CDR3 reads CASSMDRGTEAFF. CDR3 coding DNA: TGTGCCAGCAGTATGGACAGGGGTACTGAAGCTTTCTTT.

This rearrangement joins TRBV18 to TRBJ2-1, with D uncertain. The CDR3 is 15 residues long. Trimming shortened V by 6 bases and J by 0 bases, and 12 bases separated the two germline ends. Germline CDR1 reads KGHSH; CDR2 reads LQKENI. In DNA, the CDR3 is TGTGCCAGCTCTACTGTCCGGAGCTCCTACAATGAGCAGTTCTTC. It is translated as CASSTVRSSYNEQFF.

The chain uses TRBV19 and TRBJ1-5; no firm D call. Looked up from germline, CDR1 is LNHDA and CDR2 is SQIVND (reference sequence). This CDR3 contains 16 residues. The V and J ends lost 1 base and 3 bases respectively, with 13 bases between them. The CDR3 bases are TGTGCCAGTAGTATAGGCCCGGGGAGGGCCAATCAGCCCCAGCATTTT. Amino acid sequence: CASSIGPGRANQPQHF.

The rearrangement uses TRBV7-2 and TRBJ1-1; the D is unclear. CDR3 size: 15 residues. Germline CDR1 SGHTA, CDR2 FQGNSA. V lost 3 bases and J lost 0, with 11 bases in between. The CDR3 bases are TGTGCCAGCAGCTTCGCGGCACTAATGAACACTGAAGCTTTCTTT. Protein sequence: CASSFAALMNTEAFF. Full variable domain (outside the CDR3, taken from reference TRBV7-2 and TRBJ1-1): GAGVSQSPSNKVTEKGKDVELRCDPISGHTALYWYRQSLGQGLEFLIYFQGNSAPDKSGLPSDRFSAERTGGSVSTLTIQRTQQEDSAVYLCASSFAALMNTEAFFGQGTRLTVV.

This rearrangement joins TRBV5-1 to TRBJ2-1; D not resolved. CDR1 SGHRS and CDR2 YFSETQ come from the germline V gene. Trimming removed 0 bases at V and 1 base at J, with 11 bases between. This CDR3 comprises 16 residues. For the CDR3, the DNA is TGCGCCAGCAGCTTGGCGGCGGCAGCGTCCTACAATGAGCAGTTCTTC. Amino acid sequence: CASSLAAAASYNEQFF.

The rearrangement joins TRBV3-1 (or the pseudogene TRBV3-2) to TRBJ2-3, with a tentative D call TRBD2 (5 bases). This CDR3 is built from 17 residues. Deletions cut 0 bases from V and 3 bases from J, with 16 bases between. Germline assignment: CDR1 LGHDT and CDR2 YNNKEL (reference sequence). CDR3 nucleotide sequence: TGTGCCAGCAGCCAAGAATGGGCGAGCGGAAATACAGATACGCAGTATTTT. Translating gives CASSQEWASGNTDTQYF.

The chain recombines TRBV28 with TRBJ2-7, with D possibly TRBD2 on 6 matching bases. CDR1 is MDHEN and CDR2 is SYDVKM in the germline V gene. The CDR3 has 13 residues. V lost 10 bases, J lost 0 bases, and 13 bases lay in between. The CDR3, as DNA: TGTGCCACCTCGTCGGGGGTCTCCTACGAGCAGTACTTC. It yields the protein CATSSGVSYEQYF.

In nucleotides, the CDR3 is TGTGCCATCAGTGGGAATCAGGGATCTGGCTACACCTTC. Amino acids: CAISGNQGSGYTF. The V gene is TRBV10-3, the J gene TRBJ1-2, with D tentatively TRBD1 (5 bases). CDR3 length equals 13 residues. The V gene lost 4 bases and the J gene lost 7 bases, with 13 bases spanning the gap. Germline lookup yields CDR1 ENHRY and CDR2 SYGVKD.

This clone appeared a few times. This chain connects TRBV2 to TRBJ2-7; the D gene is possibly TRBD1 (5 bases). CDR1 SNHLY and CDR2 FYNNEI come from the germline V gene. The CDR3 is 14 amino acids. V was shortened by 2 bases and J by 2 bases, with 10 bases between the two germline ends. The DNA for the CDR3 is TGTGCCAGCAGTGAACAACAGGCGGCCTACGAGCAGTACTTC. It encodes CASSEQQAAYEQYF.